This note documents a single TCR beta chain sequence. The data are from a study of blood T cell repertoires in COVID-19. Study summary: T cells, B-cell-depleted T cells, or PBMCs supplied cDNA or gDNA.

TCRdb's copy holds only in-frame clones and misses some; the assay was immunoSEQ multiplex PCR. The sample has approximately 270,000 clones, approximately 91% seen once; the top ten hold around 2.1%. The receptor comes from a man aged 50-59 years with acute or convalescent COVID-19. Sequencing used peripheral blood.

The CDR3 sequence: CASSSPGKQGSYEQYF. DNA for the CDR3: TGTGCCAGCAGTTCCCCCGGGAAACAGGGCTCCTACGAGCAGTACTTC. The rearrangement joins TRBV6-5 to TRBJ2-7; TRBD1 is a possible D gene (6 bases). Germline CDR1 is MNHEY and CDR2 is SVGAGI. The V gene lost 4 bases and the J gene lost 0 bases, with 16 bases spanning the gap. This CDR3 has 16 amino acids.